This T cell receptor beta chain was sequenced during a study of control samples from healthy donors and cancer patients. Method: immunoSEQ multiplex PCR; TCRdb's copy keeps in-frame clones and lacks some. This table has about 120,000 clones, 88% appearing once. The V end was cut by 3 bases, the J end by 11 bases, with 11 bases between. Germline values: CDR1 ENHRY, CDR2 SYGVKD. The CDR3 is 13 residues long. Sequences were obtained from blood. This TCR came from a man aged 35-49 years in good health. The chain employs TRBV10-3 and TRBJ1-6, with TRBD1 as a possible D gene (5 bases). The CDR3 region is CAISDQGGAPLHF. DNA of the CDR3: TGTGCCATCAGTGATCAGGGCGGTGCACCCCTCCACTTT.